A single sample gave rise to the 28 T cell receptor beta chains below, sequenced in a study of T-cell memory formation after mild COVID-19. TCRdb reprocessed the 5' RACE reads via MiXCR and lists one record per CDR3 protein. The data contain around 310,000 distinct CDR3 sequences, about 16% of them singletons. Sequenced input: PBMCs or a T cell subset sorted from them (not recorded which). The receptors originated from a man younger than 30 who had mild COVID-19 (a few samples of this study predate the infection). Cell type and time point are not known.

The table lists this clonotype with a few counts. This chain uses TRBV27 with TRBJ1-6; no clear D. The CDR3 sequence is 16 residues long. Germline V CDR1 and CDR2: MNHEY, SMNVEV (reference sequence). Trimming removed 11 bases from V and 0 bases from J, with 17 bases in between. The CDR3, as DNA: TGTGCCCGCCTCTGGGGTCAGAGCTCCTATAATTCACCCCTCCACTTT. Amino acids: CARLWGQSSYNSPLHF.

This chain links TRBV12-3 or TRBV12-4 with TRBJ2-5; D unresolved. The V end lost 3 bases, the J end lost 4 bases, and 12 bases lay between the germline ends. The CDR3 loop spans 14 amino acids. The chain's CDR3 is CASSFRVKGETQYF. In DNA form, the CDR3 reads TGTGCCAGCAGTTTTAGGGTAAAGGGAGAGACCCAGTACTTC.

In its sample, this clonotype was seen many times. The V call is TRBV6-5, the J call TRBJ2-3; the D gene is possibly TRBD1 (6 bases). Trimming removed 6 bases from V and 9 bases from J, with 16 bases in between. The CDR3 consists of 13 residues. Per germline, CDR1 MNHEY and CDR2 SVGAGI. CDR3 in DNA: TGTGCCAGCAGCCGATCCACTCAGGGGACGCAGTATTTT. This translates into CASSRSTQGTQYF.

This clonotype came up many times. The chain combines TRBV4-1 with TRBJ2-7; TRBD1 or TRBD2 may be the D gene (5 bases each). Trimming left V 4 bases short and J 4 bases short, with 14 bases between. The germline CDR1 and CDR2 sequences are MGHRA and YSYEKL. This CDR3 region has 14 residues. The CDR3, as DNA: TGCGCCAGCAGCCCTCGTCAGGGAGCTTACGAGCAGTACGTC. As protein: CASSPRQGAYEQYV.

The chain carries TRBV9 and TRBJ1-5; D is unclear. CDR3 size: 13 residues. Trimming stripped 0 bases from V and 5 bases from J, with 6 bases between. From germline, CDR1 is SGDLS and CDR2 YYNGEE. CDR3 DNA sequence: TGTGCCAGCAGCGTAGCTTCGGATCAGCCCCAGCATTTT. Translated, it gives CASSVASDQPQHF.

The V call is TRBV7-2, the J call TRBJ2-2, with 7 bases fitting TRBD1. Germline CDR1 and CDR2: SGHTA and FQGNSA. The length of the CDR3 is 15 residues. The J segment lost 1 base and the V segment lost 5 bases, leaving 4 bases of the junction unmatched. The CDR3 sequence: CASSGDSRNTGELFF. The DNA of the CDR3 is TGTGCCAGCAGCGGGGACAGCCGGAACACCGGGGAGCTGTTTTTT.

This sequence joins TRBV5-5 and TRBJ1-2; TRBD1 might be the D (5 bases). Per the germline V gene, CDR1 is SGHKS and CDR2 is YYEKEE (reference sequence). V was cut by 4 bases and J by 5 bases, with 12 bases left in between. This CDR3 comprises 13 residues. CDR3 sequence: CASSRFGGYGYTF. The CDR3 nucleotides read TGTGCCAGCAGCCGTTTCGGGGGGTATGGCTACACCTTC.

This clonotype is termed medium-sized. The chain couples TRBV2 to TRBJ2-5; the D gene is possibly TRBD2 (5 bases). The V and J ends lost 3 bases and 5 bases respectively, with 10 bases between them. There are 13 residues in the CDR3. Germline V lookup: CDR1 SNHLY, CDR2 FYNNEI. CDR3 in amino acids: CASSESPGETQYF. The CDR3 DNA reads TGTGCCAGCAGTGAGAGTCCGGGGGAGACCCAGTACTTC.

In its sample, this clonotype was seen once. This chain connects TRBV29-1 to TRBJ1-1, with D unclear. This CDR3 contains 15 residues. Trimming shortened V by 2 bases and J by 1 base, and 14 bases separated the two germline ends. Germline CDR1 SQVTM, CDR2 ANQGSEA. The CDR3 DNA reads TGCAGCGTTGAATGGGCAGCTCAGAGGAACACTGAAGCTTTCTTT. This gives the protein CSVEWAAQRNTEAFF.

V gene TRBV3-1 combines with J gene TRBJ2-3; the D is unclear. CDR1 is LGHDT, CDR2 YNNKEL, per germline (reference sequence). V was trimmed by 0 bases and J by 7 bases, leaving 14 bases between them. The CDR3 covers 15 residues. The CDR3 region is CASSQDADSRNTQYF. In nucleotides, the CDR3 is TGTGCCAGCAGCCAAGACGCTGACTCACGAAATACGCAGTATTTT.

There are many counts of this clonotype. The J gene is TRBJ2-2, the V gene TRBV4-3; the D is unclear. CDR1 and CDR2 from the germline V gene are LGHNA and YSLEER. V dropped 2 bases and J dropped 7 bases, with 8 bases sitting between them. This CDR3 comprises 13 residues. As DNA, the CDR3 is TGCGCCAGCAGCCAATGGTCCAGCGGGGAGCTGTTTTTT. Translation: CASSQWSSGELFF.

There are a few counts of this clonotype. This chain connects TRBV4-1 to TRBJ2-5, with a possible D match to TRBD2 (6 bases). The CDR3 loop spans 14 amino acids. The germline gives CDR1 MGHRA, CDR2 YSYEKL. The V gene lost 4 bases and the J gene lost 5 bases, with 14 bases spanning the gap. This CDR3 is CASSPLPGRETQYF. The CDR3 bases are TGCGCCAGCAGCCCTCTGCCGGGGAGGGAGACCCAGTACTTC.

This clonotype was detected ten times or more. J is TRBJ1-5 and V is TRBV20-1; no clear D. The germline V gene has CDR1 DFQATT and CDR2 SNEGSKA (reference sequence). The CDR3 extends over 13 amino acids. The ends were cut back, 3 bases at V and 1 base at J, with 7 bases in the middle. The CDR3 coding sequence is TGCAGTGCTAGCTGGATCAGCAATCAGCCCCAGCATTTT. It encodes CSASWISNQPQHF.

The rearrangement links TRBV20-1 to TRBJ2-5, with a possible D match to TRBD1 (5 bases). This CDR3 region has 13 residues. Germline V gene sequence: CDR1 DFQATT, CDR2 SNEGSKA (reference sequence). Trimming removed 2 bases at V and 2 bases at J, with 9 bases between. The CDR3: CSARRGLQETQYF. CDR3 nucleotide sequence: TGCAGTGCTAGAAGGGGCCTACAAGAGACCCAGTACTTC.

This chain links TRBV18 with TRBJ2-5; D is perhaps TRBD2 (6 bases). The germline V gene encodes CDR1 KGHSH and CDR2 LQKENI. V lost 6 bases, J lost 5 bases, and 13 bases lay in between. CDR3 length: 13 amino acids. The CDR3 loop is CASSPTAGETQYF. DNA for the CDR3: TGTGCCAGCTCCCCGACCGCGGGGGAGACCCAGTACTTC.

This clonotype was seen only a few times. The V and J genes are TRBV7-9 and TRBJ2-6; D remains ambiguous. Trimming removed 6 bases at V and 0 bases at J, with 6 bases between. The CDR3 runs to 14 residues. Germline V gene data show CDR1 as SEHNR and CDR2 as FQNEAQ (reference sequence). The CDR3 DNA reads TGTGCCAGCAGGCAAGCCTCTGGGGCCAACGTCCTGACTTTC. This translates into CASRQASGANVLTF.

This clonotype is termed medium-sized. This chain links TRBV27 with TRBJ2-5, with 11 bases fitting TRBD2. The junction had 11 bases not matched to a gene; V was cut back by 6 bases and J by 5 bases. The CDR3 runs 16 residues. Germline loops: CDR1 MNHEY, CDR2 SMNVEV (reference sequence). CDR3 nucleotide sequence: TGTGCCAGCAGGACCTATAGCGGGGGGGCCCGGGAGACCCAGTACTTC. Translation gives CASRTYSGGARETQYF.

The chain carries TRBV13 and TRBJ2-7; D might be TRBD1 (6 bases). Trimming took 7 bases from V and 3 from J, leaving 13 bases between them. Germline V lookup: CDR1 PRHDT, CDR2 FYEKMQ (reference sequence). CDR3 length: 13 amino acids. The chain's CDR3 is CASKPQGIYEQYF. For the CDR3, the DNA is TGTGCCAGCAAGCCCCAGGGGATCTACGAGCAGTACTTC.

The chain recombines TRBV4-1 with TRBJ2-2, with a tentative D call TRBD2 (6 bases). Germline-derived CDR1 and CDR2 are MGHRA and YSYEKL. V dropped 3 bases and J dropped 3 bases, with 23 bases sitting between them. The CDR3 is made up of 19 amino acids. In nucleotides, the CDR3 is TGCGCCAGCAGCCATAATCTCGTCCGCGGGGAGGACTACACCGGGGAGCTGTTTTTT. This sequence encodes CASSHNLVRGEDYTGELFF.

Written as DNA, the CDR3 is TGTGCCAGCAGCGTAGACAGGGGCCAAGAGACCCAGTACTTC. This sequence encodes CASSVDRGQETQYF. The rearrangement links TRBV9 to TRBJ2-5; TRBD1 agrees at 7 bases. The germline V gene has CDR1 SGDLS and CDR2 YYNGEE. CDR3 length: 14 residues. Germline trimming cut 0 bases from V and 1 base from J; bases unmatched to any gene: 0.

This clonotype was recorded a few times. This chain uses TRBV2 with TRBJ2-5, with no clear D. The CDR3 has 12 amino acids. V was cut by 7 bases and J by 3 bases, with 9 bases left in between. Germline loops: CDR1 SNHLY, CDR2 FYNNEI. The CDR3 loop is CASNTAEETQYF. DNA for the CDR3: TGTGCCAGCAACACAGCTGAAGAGACCCAGTACTTC.

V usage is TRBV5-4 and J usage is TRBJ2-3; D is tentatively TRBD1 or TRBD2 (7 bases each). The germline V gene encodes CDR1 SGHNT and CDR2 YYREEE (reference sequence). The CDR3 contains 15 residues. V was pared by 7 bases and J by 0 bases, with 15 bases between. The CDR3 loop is CASLRGGSSTDTQYF. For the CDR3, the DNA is TGTGCCAGCCTCAGGGGGGGGTCTAGCACAGATACGCAGTATTTT.

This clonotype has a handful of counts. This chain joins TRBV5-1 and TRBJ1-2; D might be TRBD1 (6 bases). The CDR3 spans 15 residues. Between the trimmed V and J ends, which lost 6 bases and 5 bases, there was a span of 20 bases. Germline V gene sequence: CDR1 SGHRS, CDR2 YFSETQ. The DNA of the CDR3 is TGCGCCAGCAACACAGGGCTCCTGCCCTTTTATGGCTACACCTTC. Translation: CASNTGLLPFYGYTF.

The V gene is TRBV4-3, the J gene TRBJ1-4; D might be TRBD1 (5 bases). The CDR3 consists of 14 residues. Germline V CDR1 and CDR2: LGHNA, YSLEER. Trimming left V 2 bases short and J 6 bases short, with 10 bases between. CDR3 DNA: TGCGCCAGCAGCCAACCAGGGAGGGATGAAAAACTGTTTTTT. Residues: CASSQPGRDEKLFF.

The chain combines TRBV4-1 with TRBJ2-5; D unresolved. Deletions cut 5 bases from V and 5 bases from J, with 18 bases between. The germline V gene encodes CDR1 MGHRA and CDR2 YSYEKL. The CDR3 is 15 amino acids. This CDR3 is CASSDGLGPRETQYF. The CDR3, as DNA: TGCGCCAGCAGCGACGGTCTCGGCCCTCGGGAGACCCAGTACTTC.

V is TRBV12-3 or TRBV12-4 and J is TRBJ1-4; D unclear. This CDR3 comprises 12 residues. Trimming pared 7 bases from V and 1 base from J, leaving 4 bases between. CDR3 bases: TGTGCCAGCACCCTAACTAATGAAAAACTGTTTTTT. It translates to CASTLTNEKLFF.

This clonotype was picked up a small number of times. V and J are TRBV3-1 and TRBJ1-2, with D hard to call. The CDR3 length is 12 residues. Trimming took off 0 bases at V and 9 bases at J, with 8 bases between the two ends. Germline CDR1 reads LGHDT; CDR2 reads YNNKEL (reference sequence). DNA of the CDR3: TGTGCCAGCAGCCAAGACCTCTTGCGCTACACCTTC. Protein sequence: CASSQDLLRYTF.

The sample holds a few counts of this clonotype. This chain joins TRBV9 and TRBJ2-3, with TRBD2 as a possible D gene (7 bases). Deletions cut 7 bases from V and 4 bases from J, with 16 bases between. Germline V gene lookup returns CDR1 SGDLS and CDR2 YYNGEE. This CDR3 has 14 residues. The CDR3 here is CASGGGAGADTQYF. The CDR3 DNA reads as TGTGCCAGCGGAGGGGGGGCCGGCGCAGATACGCAGTATTTT.